This T cell receptor beta chain was profiled in a study of T cell repertoires and Cas9 in healthy adults (dated by TCRdb to 2016 to 2019). General notes on the study: SpCas9-reactive T cells were characterized for multi-effector potency, cytotoxicity and lineage determination within the CD4 and CD8 compartments. Preexisting T cell immunity against the Streptococcus pyogenes Cas9 nuclease (SpCas9) used in CRISPR gene editing was examined in the study.

With respect to this clone: Its antigen has not been determined. No base quality information exists; no much larger clone differs at one position.

To prepare the library, the immunoSEQ multiplex PCR assay was applied. TCRdb took over this immuneACCESS table, retaining in-frame rearrangements with V and J assigned. Such tables are incomplete; in checked studies, under half of the missing clones stem from an unresolved V gene, and the remainder is unexplained. This sample gives about 14,000 clones in total; about 91% of them show up just once. Of the sample, about 1.5% is held by the ten largest clones. Healthy humans were used as donors in the study. General study outcomes and caveats: SpCas9-reactive regulatory T cells were reported to mitigate proliferation and function of SpCas9-reactive effector T cells in vitro.

This sequence was found in a human donor in good health. The material sequenced was Tregs (CD4+, CD25+, CD127-, CD137-, CD154-) from PBMCs; culture status not recorded.

This receptor has the CDR3 CASSLAFGGYTF. The DNA is as follows: TGTGCCAGCAGCTTAGCTTTTGGCGGCTACACCTTC. The receptor chain draws on TRBV11-3 and TRBJ1-2, with an unclear D gene assignment. The junction shows trimming of 1 base on V and 8 bases on J, plus 8 bases between the germline ends. The germline V gene supplies CDR1 SGHNT and CDR2 YENEEA. Including the terminal cysteine and phenylalanine, the CDR3 comprises 12 residues. Left in the record is the CDR3 DNA by itself, 36 bases read in frame from the first base.